The 7 T cell receptor beta chains reported below all come from one sample, sequenced in a study of T cell changes during pregnancy in multiple sclerosis. Using immunoSEQ multiplex PCR, the repertoire was profiled, and TCRdb retains in-frame clones only, with some absent. The table shows about 32,000 clones, with roughly 89% occurring only once. Sequenced here: CD4+ T cells from peripheral blood mononuclear cells, sampled after pregnancy. Receptor source: a female donor in good health, enrolled as a control in a pregnancy study.

The rearrangement joins TRBV19 to TRBJ2-2; 8 nucleotides match TRBD2. This CDR3 is built from 15 residues. Germline values: CDR1 LNHDA, CDR2 SQIVND (reference sequence). Trimming removed 4 bases from V and 5 bases from J; junction bases left unmatched: 6. The DNA for the CDR3 is TGTGCCAGTAGTACTCGGACTAGCCCGACCGGGGAGCTGTTTTTT. This encodes CASSTRTSPTGELFF. The variable domain in full, completed from reference TRBV19 and TRBJ2-2, reads DGGITQSPKYLFRKEGQNVTLSCEQNLNHDAMYWYRQDPGQGLRLIYYSQIVNDFQKGDIAEGYSVSREKKESFPLTVTSAQKNPTAFYLCASSTRTSPTGELFFGEGSRLTVL.

This chain uses TRBV18 with TRBJ1-2; 9 nucleotides agree with TRBD1. The CDR3 contains 15 residues. Germline V gene sequence: CDR1 KGHSH, CDR2 LQKENI. With V trimmed by 6 bases and J by 1 base, 6 bases remained unmatched. CDR3 sequence: CASSARTGDNYGYTF. CDR3 nucleotides: TGTGCCAGCTCTGCCCGGACAGGGGATAACTATGGCTACACCTTC.

The chain employs TRBV7-8 and TRBJ2-2, with TRBD2 matching over 11 bases. In germline, CDR1 is SGHVS, CDR2 FQNEAQ. V trimming: 3 bases; J trimming: 0 bases; junction bases outside the gene matches: 6. The CDR3 length is 18 residues. Here the CDR3 reads CASSFLTTSGANTGELFF. CDR3 coding DNA: TGTGCCAGCAGCTTCTTAACGACTAGCGGGGCGAACACCGGGGAGCTGTTTTTT.

The chain employs TRBV28 and TRBJ1-5; D possibly corresponds to TRBD1 (6 bases). In germline, CDR1 is MDHEN, CDR2 SYDVKM. V dropped 4 bases and J dropped 0 bases, with 22 bases sitting between them. The CDR3 runs 19 residues. The CDR3 DNA reads TGTGCCAGCAGTTCCCTCGCGACCCATGGACAGTATAGCAATCAGCCCCAGCATTTT. Its protein product is CASSSLATHGQYSNQPQHF.

V usage is TRBV10-3 and J usage is TRBJ2-7, with a possible D match to TRBD1 (5 bases). Germline V gives CDR1 ENHRY, CDR2 SYGVKD. V was shortened by 2 bases and J by 4 bases, with 12 bases between the two germline ends. CDR3 length equals 14 residues. CDR3 residues: CAISEPRGDYEQYF. CDR3 bases: TGTGCCATCAGTGAGCCAAGGGGTGATTACGAGCAGTACTTC.

The chain links TRBV19 to TRBJ2-6; weak D call: TRBD1 (6 bases). V lost 3 bases and J 4 bases, leaving 19 bases between the germline ends. Germline loops: CDR1 LNHDA, CDR2 SQIVND (reference sequence). This CDR3 contains 18 residues. CDR3 protein: CASSIKTGPRVGANVLTF. DNA for the CDR3: TGTGCCAGTAGTATCAAGACAGGACCAAGAGTGGGGGCCAACGTCCTGACTTTC.

The chain recombines TRBV19 with TRBJ2-1; 11 nucleotides align to TRBD2. CDR1 LNHDA and CDR2 SQIVND come from the germline V gene (reference sequence). CDR3 length: 15 amino acids. Trimming at V came to 7 bases and at J to 4 bases, leaving 6 bases not matched to a gene. DNA of the CDR3: TGTGCCAGTACCCTACTAGCGGGGGTTTACAATGAGCAGTTCTTC. This codes for CASTLLAGVYNEQFF.